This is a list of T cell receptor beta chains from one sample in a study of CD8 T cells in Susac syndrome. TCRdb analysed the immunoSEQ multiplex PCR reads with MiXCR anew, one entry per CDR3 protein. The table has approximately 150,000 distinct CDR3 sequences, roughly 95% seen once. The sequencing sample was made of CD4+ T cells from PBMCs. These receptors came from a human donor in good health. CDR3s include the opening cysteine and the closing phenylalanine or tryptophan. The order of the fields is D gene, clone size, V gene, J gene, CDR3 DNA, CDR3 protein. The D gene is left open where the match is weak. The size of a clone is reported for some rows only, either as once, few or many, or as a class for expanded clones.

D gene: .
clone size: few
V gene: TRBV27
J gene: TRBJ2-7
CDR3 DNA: TGTGCCAGCAGTTTACAGGGGGGCGAGCAGTACTTC
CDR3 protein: CASSLQGGEQYF

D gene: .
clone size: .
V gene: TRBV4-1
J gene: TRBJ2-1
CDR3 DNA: TGCGCCAGCAGCCAACCAAGTAGGGCTCGTAACAATGAGCAGTTCTTC
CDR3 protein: CASSQPSRARNNEQFF

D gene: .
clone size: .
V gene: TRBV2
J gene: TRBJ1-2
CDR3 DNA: TGTGCCAGCAAATCAGGGTTGGCTAACTATGGCTACACCTTC
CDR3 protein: CASKSGLANYGYTF

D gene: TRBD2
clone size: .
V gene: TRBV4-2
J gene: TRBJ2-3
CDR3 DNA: TGTGCCAGCAGCCAAGGAGGGACTAAGGATACGCAGTATTTT
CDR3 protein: CASSQGGTKDTQYF

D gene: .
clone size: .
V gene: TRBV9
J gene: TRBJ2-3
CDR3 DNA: TGTGCCAGTTCGCGGGTGGTCCCAGATACGCAGTATTTT
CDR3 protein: CASSRVVPDTQYF

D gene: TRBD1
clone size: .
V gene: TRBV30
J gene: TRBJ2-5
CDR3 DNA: TGTGCCTGGTCCCCGGGACAGCACCAAGAGACCCAGTACTTC
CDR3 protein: CAWSPGQHQETQYF

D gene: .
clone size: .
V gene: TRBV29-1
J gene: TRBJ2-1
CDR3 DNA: TGCAGCGTTCGCCGGGACTACAATGAGCAGTTCTTC
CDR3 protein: CSVRRDYNEQFF

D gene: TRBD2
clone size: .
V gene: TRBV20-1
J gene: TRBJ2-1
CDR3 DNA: TGCAGTGCTAGAGCGGCTAGCGGGAGGTTGCAGTTCTTC
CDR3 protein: CSARAASGRLQFF

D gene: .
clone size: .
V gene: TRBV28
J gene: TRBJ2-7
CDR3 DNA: TGTGCCAGCAGTTTTCTAGCGACCTCCTACGAGCAGTACTTC
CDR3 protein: CASSFLATSYEQYF

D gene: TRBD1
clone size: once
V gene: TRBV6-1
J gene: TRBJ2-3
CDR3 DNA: TGTGCCAGCAAGTGGACAGGGGGCGCAGATACGCAGTATTTT
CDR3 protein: CASKWTGGADTQYF

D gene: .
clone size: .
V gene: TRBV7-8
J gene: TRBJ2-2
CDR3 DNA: TGTGCCAGCAGCTTACTAGTGGCCGGGGAGCTGTTTTTT
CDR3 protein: CASSLLVAGELFF

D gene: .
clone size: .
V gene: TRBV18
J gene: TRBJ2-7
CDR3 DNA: TGTGCCAGCTCACCAGCCACGCTAACCTACGAGCAGTACTTC
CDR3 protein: CASSPATLTYEQYF

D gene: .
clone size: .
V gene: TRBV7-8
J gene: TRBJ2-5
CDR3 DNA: TGTGCCAGCAGCACCACTAGTGATCCGTACTTC
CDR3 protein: CASSTTSDPYF

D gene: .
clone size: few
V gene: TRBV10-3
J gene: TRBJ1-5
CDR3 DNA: TGTGCCATCAGTGAGTCGACCGGGCAGCCCCAGCATTTT
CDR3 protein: CAISESTGQPQHF

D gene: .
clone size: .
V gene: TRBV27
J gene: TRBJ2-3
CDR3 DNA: TGTGCCAGCAGTTTATACTTACGCCATCCCCCGTCGGCAGATACGCAGTATTTT
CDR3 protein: CASSLYLRHPPSADTQYF

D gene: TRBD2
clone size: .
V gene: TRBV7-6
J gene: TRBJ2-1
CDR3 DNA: TGTGCCAGCAGCCCCCAAGTCAGCGGGAGAGGGGCCTCCTACAATGAGCAGTTCTTC
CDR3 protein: CASSPQVSGRGASYNEQFF

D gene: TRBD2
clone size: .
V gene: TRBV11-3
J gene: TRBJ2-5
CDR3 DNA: TGTGCCAGCAGCTTGAGCGGGACCCTCCAAGAGACCCAGTACTTC
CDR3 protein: CASSLSGTLQETQYF

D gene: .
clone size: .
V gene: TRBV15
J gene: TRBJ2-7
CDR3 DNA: TGTGCCACCAGCAGCTCGGGGGTCGCCTACGAGCAGTACTTC
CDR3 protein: CATSSSGVAYEQYF

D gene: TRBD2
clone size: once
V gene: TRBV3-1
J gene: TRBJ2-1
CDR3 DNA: TGTGCCAGCAGCCAAGGACTAGCGGGTTACAATGAGCAGTTCTTC
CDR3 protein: CASSQGLAGYNEQFF

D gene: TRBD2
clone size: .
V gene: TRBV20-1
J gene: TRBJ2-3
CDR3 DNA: TGCAGTGCTAGAGGGGGAGCGGGAGGCCACCAAACGCAGTATTTT
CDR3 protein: CSARGGAGGHQTQYF

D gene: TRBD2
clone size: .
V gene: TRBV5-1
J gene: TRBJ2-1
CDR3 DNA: TGCGCCAGCAGCTTGGGTCGAGGACTAGCGGTCTACAATGAGCAGTTCTTC
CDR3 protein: CASSLGRGLAVYNEQFF

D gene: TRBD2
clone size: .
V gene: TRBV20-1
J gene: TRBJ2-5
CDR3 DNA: TGCAGTGCTAGAGATGCGGGGGGGGACACCCAGTACTTC
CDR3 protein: CSARDAGGDTQYF

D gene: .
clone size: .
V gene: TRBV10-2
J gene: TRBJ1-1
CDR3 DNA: TGCGCCAGCAGTGATCCCCTGAGCGCTTTCTTT
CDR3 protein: CASSDPLSAFF

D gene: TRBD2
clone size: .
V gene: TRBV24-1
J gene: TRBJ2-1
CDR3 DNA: TGTGCCACCGCGGGGGACTCCTACAATGAGCAGTTCTTC
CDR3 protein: CATAGDSYNEQFF

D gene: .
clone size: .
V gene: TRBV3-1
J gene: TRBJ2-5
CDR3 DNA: TGTGCCAGCAGCCAAGACCCGGCTACGAAGGGCGAGACCCAGTACTTC
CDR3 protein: CASSQDPATKGETQYF

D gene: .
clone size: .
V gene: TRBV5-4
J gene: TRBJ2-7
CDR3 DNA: TGTGCCAGCAGCTTGGGGTCAGGGAGCTCCTACGAGCAGTACTTC
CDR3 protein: CASSLGSGSSYEQYF

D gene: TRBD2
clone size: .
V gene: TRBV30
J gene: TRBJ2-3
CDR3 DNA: TGTGCCTGGAGCCACCTAGCGGGAGCAGATACGCAGTATTTT
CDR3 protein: CAWSHLAGADTQYF

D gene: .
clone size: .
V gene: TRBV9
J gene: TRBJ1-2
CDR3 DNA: TGTGCCAGCAGCCCGAACCCATTTGGCTACACCTTC
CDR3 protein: CASSPNPFGYTF

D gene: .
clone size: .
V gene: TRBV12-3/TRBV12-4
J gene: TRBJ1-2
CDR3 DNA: TGTGCCAGCAGTTTATCTGGGGCAGGGCGTAACTATGGCTACACCTTC
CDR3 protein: CASSLSGAGRNYGYTF

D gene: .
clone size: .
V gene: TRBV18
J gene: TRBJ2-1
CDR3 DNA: TGTGCCAGCTCACCAGGTAAGGACAGCTACAATGAGCAGTTCTTC
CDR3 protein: CASSPGKDSYNEQFF

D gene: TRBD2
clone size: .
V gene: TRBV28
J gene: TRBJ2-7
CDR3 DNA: TGTGCCAGCACCTCCCCCGGGACTAGCGGCACCGATTCCTACGAGCAGTACTTC
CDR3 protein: CASTSPGTSGTDSYEQYF

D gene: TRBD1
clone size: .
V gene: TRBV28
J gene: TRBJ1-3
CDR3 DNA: TGTGCCAGCAGTTTAACAGGGGTTCTTAACATATATTTT
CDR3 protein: CASSLTGVLNIYF

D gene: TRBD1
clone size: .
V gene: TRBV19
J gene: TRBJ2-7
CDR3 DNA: TGTGCCAGTAGTAACGACAGGGGCTACGAGCAGTACTTC
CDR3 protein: CASSNDRGYEQYF

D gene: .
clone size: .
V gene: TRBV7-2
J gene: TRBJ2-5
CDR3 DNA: TGTGCCAGCAGCTTTTCCCGGGGGACCCAGTACTTC
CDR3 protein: CASSFSRGTQYF

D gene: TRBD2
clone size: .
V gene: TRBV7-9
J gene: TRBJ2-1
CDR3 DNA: TGTGCCAGCAGCCCCGTGCTAGCGGAGACCTACAATGAGCAGTTCTTC
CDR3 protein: CASSPVLAETYNEQFF

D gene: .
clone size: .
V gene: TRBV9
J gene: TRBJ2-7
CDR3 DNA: TGTGCCAGTGGACAGAGCGCCTACGAGCAGTACTTC
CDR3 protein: CASGQSAYEQYF

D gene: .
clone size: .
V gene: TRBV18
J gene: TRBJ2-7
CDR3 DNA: TGTGCCAGCTCACCCAGGTCTGTTAACTACGAGCAGTACTTC
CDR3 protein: CASSPRSVNYEQYF

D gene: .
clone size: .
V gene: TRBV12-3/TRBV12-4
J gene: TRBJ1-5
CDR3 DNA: TGTGCCAGCAGTTTAGGTGCAGGTAGCAATCAGCCCCAGCATTTT
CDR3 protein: CASSLGAGSNQPQHF

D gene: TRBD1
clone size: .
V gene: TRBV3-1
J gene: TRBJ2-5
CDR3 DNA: TGTGCCAGCAGCCAGTGGGACAGGCAAGAGACCCAGTACTTC
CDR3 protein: CASSQWDRQETQYF

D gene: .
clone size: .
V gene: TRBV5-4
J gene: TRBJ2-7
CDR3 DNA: TGTGCCAGCAGCCTCGGGACACCTACCTACGAGCAGTACTTC
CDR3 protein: CASSLGTPTYEQYF

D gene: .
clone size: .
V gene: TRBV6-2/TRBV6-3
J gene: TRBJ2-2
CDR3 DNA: TGTGCCAGCAAACGGAGCGCGAACACCGGGGAGCTGTTTTTT
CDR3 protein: CASKRSANTGELFF

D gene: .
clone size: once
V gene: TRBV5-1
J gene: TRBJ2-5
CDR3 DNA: TGCGCCAGCAGGCGCGGGCAGGTCCGCCAAGAGACCCAGTACTTC
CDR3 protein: CASRRGQVRQETQYF

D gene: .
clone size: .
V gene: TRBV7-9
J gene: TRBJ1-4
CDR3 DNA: TGTGCCAGCAGCTCCTTTCGACAGTGGGGAGATGAACTGTTTTTT
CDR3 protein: CASSSFRQWGDELFF

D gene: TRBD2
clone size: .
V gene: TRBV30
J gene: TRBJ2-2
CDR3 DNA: TGTGCCTGGAGCCCCGGGACTAGCGGGAGAATATCCCCCGGGGAGCTGTTTTTT
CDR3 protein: CAWSPGTSGRISPGELFF

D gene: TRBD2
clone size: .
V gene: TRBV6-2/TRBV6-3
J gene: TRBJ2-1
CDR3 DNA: TGTGCCAGTAGGACTAGCGGGAGGTTTGAGCAGTTCTTC
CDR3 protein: CASRTSGRFEQFF

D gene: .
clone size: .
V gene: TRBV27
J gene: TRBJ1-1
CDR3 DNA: TGTGCCAGCAGTTTAATGTTGAACACTGAAGCTTTCTTT
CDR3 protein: CASSLMLNTEAFF

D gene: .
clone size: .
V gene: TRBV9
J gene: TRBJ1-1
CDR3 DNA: TGTGCCAGCAGCGTTCTCAGTATGAACACTGAAGCTTTCTTT
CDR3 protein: CASSVLSMNTEAFF

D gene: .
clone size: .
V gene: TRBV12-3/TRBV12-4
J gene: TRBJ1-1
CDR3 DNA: TGTGCCAGCAGTATTACAGATGAAGCTTTCTTT
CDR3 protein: CASSITDEAFF

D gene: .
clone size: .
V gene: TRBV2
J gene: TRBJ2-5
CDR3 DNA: TGTGCCAGCAGTCCTGACCAAATAGAGACCCAGTACTTC
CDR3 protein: CASSPDQIETQYF

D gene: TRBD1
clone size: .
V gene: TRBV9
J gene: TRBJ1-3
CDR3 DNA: TGTGCCAGCAGCACTCTTGGGACAGGGGCAACTGGAAACACCATATATTTT
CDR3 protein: CASSTLGTGATGNTIYF

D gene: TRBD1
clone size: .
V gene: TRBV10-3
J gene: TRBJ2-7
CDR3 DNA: TGTGCCATCAGTGGTGGGACAGGGGACGAGCAGTACTTC
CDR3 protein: CAISGGTGDEQYF

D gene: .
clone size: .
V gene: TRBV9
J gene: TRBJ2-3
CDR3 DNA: TGTGCCAGCAGCCAACCGGGACTCCACACAGATACGCAGTATTTT
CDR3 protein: CASSQPGLHTDTQYF

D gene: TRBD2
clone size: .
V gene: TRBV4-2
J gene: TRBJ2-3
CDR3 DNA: TGTGCCAGCAGCCAAGAGGGGACTATTAATTACGAGGATACGCAGTATTTT
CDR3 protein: CASSQEGTINYEDTQYF

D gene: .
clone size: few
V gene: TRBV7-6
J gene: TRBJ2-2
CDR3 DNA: TGTGCCAGCAGCCCCGGGACTACCGGGGAGCTGTTTTTT
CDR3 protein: CASSPGTTGELFF

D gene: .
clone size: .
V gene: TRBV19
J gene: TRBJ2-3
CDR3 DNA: TGTGCCAGTAGCACTAACGAGCGGGATACGCAGTATTTT
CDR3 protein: CASSTNERDTQYF

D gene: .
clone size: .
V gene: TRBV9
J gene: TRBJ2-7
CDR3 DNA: TGTGCCAGCAGCACCCGACTGGCTGACGAGCAGTACTTC
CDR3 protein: CASSTRLADEQYF

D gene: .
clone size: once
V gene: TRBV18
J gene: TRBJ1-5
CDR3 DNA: TGTGCCAGCTCACCAATAACAGTCGCTCAGCCCCAGCATTTT
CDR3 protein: CASSPITVAQPQHF

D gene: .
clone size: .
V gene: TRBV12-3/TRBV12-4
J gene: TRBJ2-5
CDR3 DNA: TGTGCCAGCAGCTCGGGACAAAGCCAAGAGACCCAGTACTTC
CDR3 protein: CASSSGQSQETQYF